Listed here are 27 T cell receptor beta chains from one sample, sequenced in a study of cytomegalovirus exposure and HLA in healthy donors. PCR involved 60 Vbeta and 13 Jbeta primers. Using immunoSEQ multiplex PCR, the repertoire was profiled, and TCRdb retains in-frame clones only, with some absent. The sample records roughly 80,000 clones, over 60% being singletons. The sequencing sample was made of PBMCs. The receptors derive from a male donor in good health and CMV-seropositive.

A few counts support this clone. CDR3 amino acids: CATSSRRNGGTGELFF. The CDR3 coding sequence is TGTGCCACCAGCAGCCGTAGGAACGGGGGCACCGGGGAGCTGTTTTTT. The V call is TRBV15, the J call TRBJ2-2, with D perhaps matching TRBD2 (6 bases). V was clipped by 3 bases and J by 4 bases, with 15 bases between them. Germline V CDR1 and CDR2: LNHNV, YYDKDF (reference sequence). The CDR3 sequence is 16 residues long.

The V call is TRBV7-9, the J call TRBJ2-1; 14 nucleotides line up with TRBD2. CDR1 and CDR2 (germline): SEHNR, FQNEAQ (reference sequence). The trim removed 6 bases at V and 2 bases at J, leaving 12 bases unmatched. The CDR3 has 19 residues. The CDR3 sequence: CASRRGTSGSQGPYNEQFF. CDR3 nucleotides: TGTGCCAGCAGGCGAGGGACTAGCGGGAGTCAGGGGCCCTACAATGAGCAGTTCTTC.

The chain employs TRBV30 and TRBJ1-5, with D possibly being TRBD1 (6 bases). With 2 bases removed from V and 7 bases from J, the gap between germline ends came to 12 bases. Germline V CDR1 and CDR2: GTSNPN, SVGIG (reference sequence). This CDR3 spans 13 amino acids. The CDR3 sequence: CAWSTGPNQPQHF. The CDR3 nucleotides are TGTGCCTGGAGTACAGGGCCCAACCAGCCCCAGCATTTT.

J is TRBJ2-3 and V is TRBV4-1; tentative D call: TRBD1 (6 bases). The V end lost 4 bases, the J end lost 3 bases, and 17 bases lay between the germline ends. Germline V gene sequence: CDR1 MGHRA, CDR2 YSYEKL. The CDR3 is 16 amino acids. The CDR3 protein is CASSRGSRDKTDTQYF. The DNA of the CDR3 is TGCGCCAGCAGCCGGGGGAGCCGGGACAAGACAGATACGCAGTATTTT.

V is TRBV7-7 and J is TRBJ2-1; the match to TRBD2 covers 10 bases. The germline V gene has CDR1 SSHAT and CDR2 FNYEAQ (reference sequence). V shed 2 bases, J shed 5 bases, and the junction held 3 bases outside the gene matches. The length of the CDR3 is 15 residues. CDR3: CASSLIAGGHNEQFF. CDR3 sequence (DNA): TGTGCCAGCAGCTTAATAGCGGGGGGACACAATGAGCAGTTCTTC.

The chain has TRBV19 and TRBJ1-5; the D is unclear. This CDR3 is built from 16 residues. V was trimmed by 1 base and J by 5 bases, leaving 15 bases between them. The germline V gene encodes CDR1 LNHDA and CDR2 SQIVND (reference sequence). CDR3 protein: CASSIGGGASHQPQHF. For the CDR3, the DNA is TGTGCCAGTAGTATAGGTGGAGGAGCATCACATCAGCCCCAGCATTTT.

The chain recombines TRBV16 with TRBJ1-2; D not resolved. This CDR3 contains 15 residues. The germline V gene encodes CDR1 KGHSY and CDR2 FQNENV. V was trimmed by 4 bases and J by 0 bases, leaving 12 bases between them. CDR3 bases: TGTGCCAGCAGCCCCCGGGGAGCAGCTAACTATGGCTACACCTTC. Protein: CASSPRGAANYGYTF.

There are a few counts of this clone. CDR3 region: CASSLELLNTEAFF. CDR3 coding DNA: TGTGCCAGCAGCTTGGAGCTGCTGAACACTGAAGCTTTCTTT. The rearrangement links TRBV5-5 to TRBJ1-1; D gene uncertain. The V end was cut by 0 bases, the J end by 0 bases, with 6 bases between. CDR1 is SGHKS and CDR2 is YYEKEE in the germline V gene (reference sequence). There are 14 residues in the CDR3.

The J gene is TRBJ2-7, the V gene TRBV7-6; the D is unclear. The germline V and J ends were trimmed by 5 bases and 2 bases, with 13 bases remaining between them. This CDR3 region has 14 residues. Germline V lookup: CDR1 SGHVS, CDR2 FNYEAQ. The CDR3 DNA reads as TGTGCCAGCAGCCGACAACAAGACCCCTACGAGCAGTACTTC. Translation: CASSRQQDPYEQYF.

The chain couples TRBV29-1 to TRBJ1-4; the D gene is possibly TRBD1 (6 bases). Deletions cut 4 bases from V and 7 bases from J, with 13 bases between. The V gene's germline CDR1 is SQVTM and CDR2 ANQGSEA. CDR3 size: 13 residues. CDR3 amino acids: CSVAAGAGEKLFF. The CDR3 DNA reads TGCAGCGTTGCAGCGGGGGCGGGTGAAAAACTGTTTTTT. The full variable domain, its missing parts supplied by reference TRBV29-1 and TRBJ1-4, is SAVISQKPSRDICQRGTSLTIQCQVDSQVTMMFWYRQQPGQSLTLIATANQGSEATYESGFVIDKFPISRPNLTFSTLTVSNMSPEDSSIYLCSVAAGAGEKLFFGSGTQLSVL.

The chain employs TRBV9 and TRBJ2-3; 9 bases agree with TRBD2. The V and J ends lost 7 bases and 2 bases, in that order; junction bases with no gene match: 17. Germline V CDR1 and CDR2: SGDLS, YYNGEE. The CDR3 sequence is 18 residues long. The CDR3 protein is CASSPEEIASGITDTQYF. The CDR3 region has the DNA TGTGCCAGCTCCCCCGAGGAGATCGCTAGCGGGATCACAGATACGCAGTATTTT.

The CDR3 spells CASSSLSGTQYF. As DNA, the CDR3 is TGTGCCAGCAGCTCCCTATCGGGTACGCAGTATTTT. This sequence joins TRBV7-2 and TRBJ2-3; D not certain. The V end lost 4 bases, the J end lost 8 bases, and 10 bases lay between the germline ends. Germline CDR1 SGHTA, CDR2 FQGNSA. The CDR3 is made up of 12 amino acids. The variable domain in full, with the rest retrieved from reference TRBV7-2 and TRBJ2-3, is GAGVSQSPSNKVTEKGKDVELRCDPISGHTALYWYRQSLGQGLEFLIYFQGNSAPDKSGLPSDRFSAERTGGSVSTLTIQRTQQEDSAVYLCASSSLSGTQYFGPGTRLTVL.

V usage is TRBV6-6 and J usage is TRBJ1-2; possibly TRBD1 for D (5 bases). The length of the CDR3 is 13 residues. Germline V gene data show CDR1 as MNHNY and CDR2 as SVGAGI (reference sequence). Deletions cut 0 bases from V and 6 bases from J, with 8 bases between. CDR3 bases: TGTGCCAGCAGTTACTCCGGGGGGGATGGCTACACCTTC. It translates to CASSYSGGDGYTF.

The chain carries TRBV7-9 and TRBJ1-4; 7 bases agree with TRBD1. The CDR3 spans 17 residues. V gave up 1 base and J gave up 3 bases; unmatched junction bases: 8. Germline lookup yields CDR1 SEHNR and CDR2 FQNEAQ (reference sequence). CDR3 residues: CASSLGRGRISNEKLFF. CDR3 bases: TGTGCCAGCAGCTTAGGAAGGGGGCGCATTTCTAATGAAAAACTGTTTTTT.

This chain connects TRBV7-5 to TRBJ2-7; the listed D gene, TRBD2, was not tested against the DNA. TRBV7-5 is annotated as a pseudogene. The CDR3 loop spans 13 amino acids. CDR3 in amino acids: CARRGGGSYEQYF. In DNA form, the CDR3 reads TGTGCCAGAAGGGGAGGAGGTTCCTACGAGCAGTACTTC.

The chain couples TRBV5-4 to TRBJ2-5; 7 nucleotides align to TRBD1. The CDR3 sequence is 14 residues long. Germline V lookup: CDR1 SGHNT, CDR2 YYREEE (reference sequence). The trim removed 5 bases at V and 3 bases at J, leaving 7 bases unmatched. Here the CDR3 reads CASRHGTVEETQYF. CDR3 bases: TGTGCCAGCAGACACGGGACAGTCGAAGAGACCCAGTACTTC.

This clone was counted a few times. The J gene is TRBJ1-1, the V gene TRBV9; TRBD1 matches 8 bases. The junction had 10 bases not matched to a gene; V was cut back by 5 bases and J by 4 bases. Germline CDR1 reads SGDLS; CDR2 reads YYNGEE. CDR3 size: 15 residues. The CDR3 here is CASSPRIRGLTEAFF. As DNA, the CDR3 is TGTGCCAGCAGTCCCAGGATCAGGGGGCTCACTGAAGCTTTCTTT.

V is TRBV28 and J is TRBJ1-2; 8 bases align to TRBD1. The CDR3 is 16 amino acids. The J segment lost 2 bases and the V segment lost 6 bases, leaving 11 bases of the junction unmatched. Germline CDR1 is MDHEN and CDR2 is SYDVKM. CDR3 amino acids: CASSSPRTGRNYGYTF. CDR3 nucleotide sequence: TGTGCCAGCAGCTCTCCTCGGACAGGGCGCAACTATGGCTACACCTTC.

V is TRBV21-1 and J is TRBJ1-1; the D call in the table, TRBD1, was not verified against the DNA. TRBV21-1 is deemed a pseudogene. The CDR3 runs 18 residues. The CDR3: CASSSPRERTVGWSEAFF. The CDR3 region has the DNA TGTGCCAGCAGCTCCCCGAGGGAGAGGACAGTGGGCTGGTCTGAAGCTTTCTTT.

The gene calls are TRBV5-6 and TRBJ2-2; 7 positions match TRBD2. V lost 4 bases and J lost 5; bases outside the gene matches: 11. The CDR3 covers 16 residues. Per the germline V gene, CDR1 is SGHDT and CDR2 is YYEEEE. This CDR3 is CASSTLARGGTGELFF. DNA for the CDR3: TGTGCCAGCAGCACACTAGCGAGGGGTGGAACCGGGGAGCTGTTTTTT.

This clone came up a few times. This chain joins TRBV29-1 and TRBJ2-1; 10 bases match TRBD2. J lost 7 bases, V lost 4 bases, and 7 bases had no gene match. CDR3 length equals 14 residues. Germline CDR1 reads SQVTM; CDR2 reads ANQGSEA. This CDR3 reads CSVGSAGGPNEQFF. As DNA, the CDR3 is TGCAGCGTTGGGTCAGCGGGAGGGCCGAATGAGCAGTTCTTC.

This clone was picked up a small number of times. The CDR3 DNA reads as TGTGCCAGCTCCCTGGCGGCGGGAGCGTACGAGCAGTACTTC. Translated: CASSLAAGAYEQYF. The chain has TRBV18 and TRBJ2-7; TRBD2 matches 7 bases. V was pared by 6 bases and J by 4 bases, with 9 bases of the junction left unmatched. This CDR3 is 14 amino acids long. CDR1 is KGHSH and CDR2 is LQKENI in the germline V gene.

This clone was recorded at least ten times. CDR3 nucleotides: TGCGCCAGCAGCCAAGATTCGCGCGGGACCTACGAGCAGTACTTC. Protein sequence: CASSQDSRGTYEQYF. The J gene is TRBJ2-7, the V gene TRBV4-1; TRBD2 is a possible D gene (6 bases). CDR1 and CDR2 from the germline V gene are MGHRA and YSYEKL. The CDR3 has 15 amino acids. The V gene lost 0 bases and the J gene lost 2 bases, with 11 bases spanning the gap.

CDR3 protein: CASSFPGQLNEKLFF. The CDR3 DNA follows: TGTGCCAGCAGCTTTCCGGGACAGCTTAATGAAAAACTGTTTTTT. The chain has TRBV7-9 and TRBJ1-4; 7 nucleotides align to TRBD1. The germline CDR1 and CDR2 sequences are SEHNR and FQNEAQ (reference sequence). The CDR3 sequence is 15 residues long. V lost 3 bases to trimming and J lost 4 bases; unmatched junction nucleotides: 5.

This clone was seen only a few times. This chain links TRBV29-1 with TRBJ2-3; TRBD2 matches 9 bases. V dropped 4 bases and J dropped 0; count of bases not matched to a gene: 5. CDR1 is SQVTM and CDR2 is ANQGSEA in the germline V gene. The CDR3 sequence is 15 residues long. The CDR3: CSVVPSGTSTDTQYF. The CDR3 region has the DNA TGCAGCGTTGTACCTAGCGGGACTAGCACAGATACGCAGTATTTT.

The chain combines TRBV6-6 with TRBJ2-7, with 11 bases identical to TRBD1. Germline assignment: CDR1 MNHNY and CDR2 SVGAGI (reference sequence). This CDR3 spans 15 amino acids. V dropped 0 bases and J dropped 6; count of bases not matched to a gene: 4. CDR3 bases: TGTGCCAGCAGTTACTCCGGGACAGGGGGAAGCGAGCAGTACTTC. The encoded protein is CASSYSGTGGSEQYF.

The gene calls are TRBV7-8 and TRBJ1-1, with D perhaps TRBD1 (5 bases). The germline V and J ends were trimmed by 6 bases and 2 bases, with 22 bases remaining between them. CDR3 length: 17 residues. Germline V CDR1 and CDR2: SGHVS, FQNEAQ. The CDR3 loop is CASSEGRIRDLNTEAFF. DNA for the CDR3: TGTGCCAGCAGTGAGGGGCGAATTAGGGACTTAAACACTGAAGCTTTCTTT.